This entry lists 22 T cell receptor beta chains sequenced from one sample in a study of CD8+ T cells in alopecia areata (dated by TCRdb to the late 2010s). The treatment or condition label, as the study defines it: oral pan-JAK inhibitor, 5-10 mg twice daily. Library generation was performed with the immunoSEQ multiplex PCR assay. RNA was extracted from all samples and reverse transcribed into cDNA as template for TCR sequencing. TCRdb's version of the immuneACCESS table is confined to in-frame rearrangements and falls short of the full clone set. An unresolved V gene accounts for under half of the shortfall where checked; the remainder is of unknown origin. This sample lists approximately 210,000 clones; roughly two fifths were detected once. The ten largest clones take up roughly 2.6% of the sample. The sample consisted of CD4+ T cells sorted from blood, taken around week 36, from a patient treated with tofacitinib. These receptors came from a human donor with alopecia areata.

This clone was counted only a few times. The genes are TRBV29-1 and TRBJ2-7, with 8 bases that match TRBD1. Germline values: CDR1 SQVTM, CDR2 ANQGSEA. Trimming took 6 bases from V and 4 from J; bases not matched to a gene: 2. The CDR3 extends over 11 amino acids. CDR3 DNA sequence: TGCAGCGTGGGGGACAGGTACGAGCAGTACTTC. This codes for CSVGDRYEQYF.

CDR3 bases: TGTGCCAGCAGGCAGGAGGGGTCACGGCGCCCAGATACGCAGTATTTT. Translating it yields CASRQEGSRRPDTQYF. The V call is TRBV5-4, the J call TRBJ2-3; tentative D call: TRBD2 (6 bases). In germline, CDR1 is SGHNT, CDR2 YYREEE (reference sequence). V was shortened by 5 bases and J by 4 bases, with 20 bases between the two germline ends. The CDR3 has 16 amino acids.

The chain recombines TRBV9 with TRBJ2-1; 12 bases are shared with TRBD2. The CDR3 is 18 amino acids. The V gene's germline CDR1 is SGDLS and CDR2 YYNGEE. V shed 0 bases, J shed 7 bases, and the junction held 11 bases outside the gene matches. CDR3 nucleotide sequence: TGTGCCAGCAGCGTAGGGGGAGGAGGACTAGCGGGATTGAATGAGCAGTTCTTC. It codes for CASSVGGGGLAGLNEQFF.

This clone was found a few times. The CDR3 DNA follows: TGTGCCATCAGTGGGGAATCGGATAAGGAGACCCAGTACTTC. Protein: CAISGESDKETQYF. The chain uses TRBV10-3 and TRBJ2-5; D uncertain. The CDR3 spans 14 residues. V gave up 4 bases and J gave up 5 bases, with 14 bases separating them. Looked up from germline, CDR1 is ENHRY and CDR2 is SYGVKD.

This clone has only a few counts. This sequence joins TRBV6-5 and TRBJ2-4; no reliable D call. This CDR3 is 15 amino acids long. V was shortened by 2 bases and J by 5 bases, with 13 bases between the two germline ends. Germline loops: CDR1 MNHEY, CDR2 SVGAGI. The CDR3 sequence is CASSYTARHQNIQYF. The CDR3 DNA is TGTGCCAGCAGTTACACAGCCAGACACCAAAACATTCAGTACTTC.

The chain combines TRBV7-9 with TRBJ1-1; D is perhaps TRBD1 (6 bases). This CDR3 is 14 amino acids long. Per the germline V gene, CDR1 is SEHNR and CDR2 is FQNEAQ (reference sequence). V was shortened by 8 bases and J by 5 bases, with 18 bases between the two germline ends. The CDR3 coding sequence is TGTGCCAGCCAAACCGAGGGGGGCGAGACTGAAGCTTTCTTT. Translation: CASQTEGGETEAFF.

This chain links TRBV28 with TRBJ2-3; TRBD2 matches 14 bases. The V gene end was trimmed by 5 bases and the J gene end by 4 bases; junction bases not matched to a gene: 11. The CDR3 has 18 residues. CDR1 MDHEN and CDR2 SYDVKM come from the germline V gene. Here the CDR3 reads CASSPTGTSGSMADTQYF. The CDR3 DNA is TGTGCCAGCAGTCCCACCGGGACTAGCGGGAGTATGGCAGATACGCAGTATTTT.

This clone was counted between two and nine times. The chain has TRBV4-1 and TRBJ2-7; perhaps TRBD2 as D (5 bases). The CDR3 totals 13 residues. Germline CDR1 and CDR2: MGHRA and YSYEKL. The ends were cut back, 0 bases at V and 9 bases at J, with 12 bases in the middle. Here the CDR3 reads CASSQELGRGQYF. As DNA, the CDR3 is TGCGCCAGCAGCCAAGAATTGGGCCGGGGGCAGTACTTC.

The table lists this clone with a few counts. The CDR3 sequence: CSVAPGTAMRQYF. The CDR3 DNA is TGCAGCGTTGCTCCCGGGACCGCGATGAGGCAGTACTTC. The chain carries TRBV29-1 and TRBJ2-7, with D possibly called TRBD1 or TRBD2 (5 bases each). The CDR3 totals 13 residues. CDR1 is SQVTM and CDR2 is ANQGSEA in the germline V gene. Between the trimmed V and J ends, which lost 4 bases and 9 bases, there was a span of 19 bases.

V usage is TRBV5-1 and J usage is TRBJ2-1, with TRBD2 matching 15 bases. Germline V lookup: CDR1 SGHRS, CDR2 YFSETQ. V lost 4 bases, J lost 4 bases, and 3 bases stayed unmatched. The CDR3 totals 16 residues. CDR3 in DNA: TGCGCCAGCAGCCAAGGACTAGCGGGAGGGTACAATGAGCAGTTCTTC. Translated: CASSQGLAGGYNEQFF. The full variable domain, in which reference TRBV5-1 and TRBJ2-1 provide the parts outside the CDR3, is KAGVTQTPRYLIKTRGQQVTLSCSPISGHRSVSWYQQTPGQGLQFLFEYFSETQRNKGNFPGRFSGRQFSNSRSEMNVSTLELGDSALYLCASSQGLAGGYNEQFFGPGTRLTVL.

The chain combines TRBV29-1 with TRBJ2-3, with D uncertain. Germline V lookup: CDR1 SQVTM, CDR2 ANQGSEA. This CDR3 is built from 12 residues. Trimming took off 3 bases at V and 6 bases at J, with 10 bases between the two ends. Here the CDR3 DNA reads TGCAGCGTTGAGTCTAGTTGGGATACGCAGTATTTT. This gives the protein CSVESSWDTQYF.

The chain carries TRBV7-2 and TRBJ1-2; 7 bases agree with TRBD1. V lost 0 bases, J lost 6 bases, and 7 bases stayed unmatched. The CDR3 length is 15 residues. The germline V gene encodes CDR1 SGHTA and CDR2 FQGNSA. The chain's CDR3 is CASSLAQGGVDGYTF. CDR3 coding DNA: TGTGCCAGCAGCTTAGCGCAGGGGGGCGTGGATGGCTACACCTTC.

The chain combines TRBV7-2 with TRBJ2-1, with no clear D. From germline, CDR1 is SGHTA and CDR2 FQGNSA. The CDR3 consists of 12 residues. Trimming took 1 base from V and 9 from J, leaving 7 bases between them. The CDR3 is CASSLVEGEQFF. The CDR3 DNA follows: TGTGCCAGCAGCTTAGTAGAAGGTGAGCAGTTCTTC.

The gene calls are TRBV7-2 and TRBJ2-2, with D perhaps matching TRBD1 (6 bases). The length of the CDR3 is 17 residues. CDR1 and CDR2 (germline): SGHTA, FQGNSA. Trimming took 2 bases from V and 4 from J, leaving 17 bases between them. The CDR3 loop reads CASSLNRQGWGTGELFF. DNA of the CDR3: TGTGCCAGCAGCTTAAATCGGCAGGGGTGGGGCACCGGGGAGCTGTTTTTT. Together with reference TRBV7-2 and TRBJ2-2, the CDR3 gives the full variable domain: GAGVSQSPSNKVTEKGKDVELRCDPISGHTALYWYRQSLGQGLEFLIYFQGNSAPDKSGLPSDRFSAERTGGSVSTLTIQRTQQEDSAVYLCASSLNRQGWGTGELFFGEGSRLTVL.

The chain combines TRBV2 with TRBJ1-2; TRBD1 might be the D (5 bases). This CDR3 region has 12 residues. Germline V gene lookup returns CDR1 SNHLY and CDR2 FYNNEI. The V end lost 6 bases, the J end lost 4 bases, and 9 bases lay between the germline ends. The CDR3 DNA reads TGTGCCAGCAGCTACAGGTCCTATGGCTACACCTTC. Translated: CASSYRSYGYTF.

This clone was counted a few times. The chain has TRBV5-1 and TRBJ2-3, with TRBD2 matching 12 bases. CDR1 SGHRS and CDR2 YFSETQ come from the germline V gene. V was pared by 5 bases and J by 3 bases, with 10 bases of the junction left unmatched. There are 17 residues in the CDR3. CDR3 coding DNA: TGCGCCAGCAGACCTGGACTAGCGGGGTCTAGGACAGATACGCAGTATTTT. Its translation: CASRPGLAGSRTDTQYF.

The chain links TRBV18 to TRBJ1-5, with a tentative D call TRBD1 (5 bases). The V gene lost 6 bases and the J gene lost 2 bases, with 20 bases spanning the gap. The CDR3 has 17 residues. CDR1 is KGHSH, CDR2 LQKENI, per germline. This CDR3 is CASSSGLGTRGNQPQHF. DNA of the CDR3: TGTGCCAGCTCCTCCGGTCTGGGGACCAGGGGCAATCAGCCCCAGCATTTT. The full variable domain, its missing parts supplied by reference TRBV18 and TRBJ1-5, is NAGVMQNPRHLVRRRGQEARLRCSPMKGHSHVYWYRQLPEEGLKFMVYLQKENIIDESGMPKERFSAEFPKEGPSILRIQQVVRGDSAAYFCASSSGLGTRGNQPQHFGDGTRLSIL.

For this clone: One end of the junction varies from germline; a read error may be responsible. The chain couples TRBV4-1 to TRBJ1-4; perhaps TRBD1 as D (5 bases). Germline loops: CDR1 MGHRA, CDR2 YSYEKL. The CDR3 length is 15 residues. The DNA for the CDR3 is TGTGCCAGCAGCCAGGCAGGGAACACGGTTGAAAAACTGTTTTTT. It encodes CASSQAGNTVEKLFF.

The CDR3 region has the DNA TGTGCCAGCAGCTTGACAGGGGAGGGGGGCCGCCTCGGGACCCAGTACTTC. It codes for CASSLTGEGGRLGTQYF. The rearrangement uses TRBV5-4 and TRBJ2-5, with D tentatively TRBD1 or TRBD2 (7 bases each). The CDR3 contains 17 residues. CDR1 SGHNT and CDR2 YYREEE come from the germline V gene (reference sequence). With 1 base removed from V and 7 bases from J, the gap between germline ends came to 23 bases.

The gene calls are TRBV25-1 and TRBJ1-1; TRBD1 matches at 9 bases. In germline, CDR1 is MGHDK, CDR2 SYGVNS. Trimming took 5 bases from V and 10 from J; bases not matched to a gene: 11. This CDR3 comprises 14 residues. Written as DNA, the CDR3 is TGTGCCAGCAGTTTCGGGACAGGGAAGTATAGAGCTTTCTTT. This encodes CASSFGTGKYRAFF.

This clone has just a few counts. The gene calls are TRBV5-8 and TRBJ2-6; the D gene is possibly TRBD2 (5 bases). Looked up from germline, CDR1 is SGHTS and CDR2 is YDEGEE. The CDR3 contains 16 residues. Deletions cut 0 bases from V and 5 bases from J, with 12 bases between. The CDR3 DNA sequence: TGTGCCAGCAGCTTGGGGACTGGGCTCCGGGCCAACGTCCTGACTTTC. Encoded protein: CASSLGTGLRANVLTF.

The gene calls are TRBV7-8 and TRBJ2-5, with D hard to call. The CDR3 spans 14 residues. The V end was cut by 0 bases, the J end by 6 bases, with 11 bases between. In germline, CDR1 is SGHVS, CDR2 FQNEAQ. CDR3 sequence reads: CASSLAGGVKTQYF. The CDR3 nucleotides read TGTGCCAGCAGCTTAGCTGGCGGTGTGAAGACCCAGTACTTC.